The subject of this entry is one T cell receptor (beta chain). Per the original data handling: Reference gene primers were amplified, and this amplification served to estimate nucleated cell counts. Clones were sequenced by immunoSEQ multiplex PCR, and TCRdb holds only the in-frame ones, with some missing. Clonal size and the V and J genes are those of that table, whereas D and trimming came from the DNA. In the table there are roughly 380,000 clones, more than 75% of which are singletons. Two negative PCRs, clearance, or symptom resolution were required of recovered Cohort 3 donors. These data originate in a study of blood T cell repertoires in COVID-19. Study-wide background: COVID-19 samples collected from the United States, Italy and Spain covered acute and convalescent phases. PBMCs, B-cell-depleted T cells, or T cells provided the cDNA or gDNA that made up the material.

This CDR3 spans 13 amino acids. In germline, CDR1 is LNHNV, CDR2 YYDKDF (reference sequence). V was trimmed by 5 bases and J by 0 bases, leaving 5 bases between them. Material: PBMCs or T cells enriched from blood (not recorded which). The receptor was derived from a woman aged 25 to 39 who had recovered from COVID-19. The chain recombines TRBV15 with TRBJ1-3; no reliable D call. The CDR3: CATSPLSGNTIYF. The CDR3 coding sequence is TGTGCCACCAGCCCCCTCTCTGGAAACACCATATATTTT.